This TCR beta chain was captured by sequencing in a study of T cells in Graves' hyperthyroidism and ophthalmopathy. This clonotype was counted a few times. Amplified TCR beta CDR3 regions derived from RNA transcripts. HTBI primers were used for first-round RT-PCR of the TCR CDR3. TCRdb used MiXCR to reprocess the multiplex PCR reads, holding one entry per CDR3 protein. The table shows 300,000 to 500,000 distinct CDR3 sequences, with approximately 15% occurring only once. Germline CDR1 SGHTS, CDR2 YDEGEE. V was clipped by 9 bases and J by 3 bases; unmatched bases: 15. The CDR3 spans 17 residues. This receptor was identified in a woman younger than 45 with Graves' hyperthyroidism. The chain is built from TRBV5-8 and TRBJ2-1; 10 nucleotides line up with TRBD1. Specimen: blood. This CDR3 reads CANPRDRGPGDYNEQFF. DNA of the CDR3: TGTGCCAACCCCCGGGACAGGGGCCCCGGAGACTACAATGAGCAGTTCTTC.